The text below deals with one T cell receptor (beta chain). As yet, its antigen is unknown. Other nucleotide sequences from this sample produce the same CDR3. This specimen belongs to a study of shared clonotypes between healthy human individuals. Study-level findings and limits: The study generally estimated greater richness for naive than memory subsets. Among donors, clonotype sharing was expected to be affected by sequencing depth.

The J segment lost 4 bases and the V segment lost 3 bases, leaving 0 bases of the junction unmatched. This CDR3 spans 14 amino acids. Germline loops: CDR1 SGHTA, CDR2 FQGNSA. There were only Caucasian adults among the donors, and all lived in Nashville, Tennessee. Authors' data handling: ImmunoSEQ supplied junction-only sequences lacking quality scores, so filtering was different. Repertoires were generated with immunoSEQ multiplex PCR, while TCRdb's copy carries only in-frame clones and drops some. V, J and clone size are taken as reported in that table, and D and trimming were inferred from the DNA itself. The sample has 2 million to 2.5 million clones, 92% seen once.

The chain employs TRBV7-2 and TRBJ2-1; 10 bases fit TRBD2. This TCR was recovered from a young man in good health. Some clones in this sample may be carry-over from other donors' samples. Material for sequencing was naive CD4+ T cells from PBMCs. Specified subset: CD45RA+ positively selected. The CDR3, as DNA: TGTGCCAGCAGCTTGGGACTAGCGTACAATGAGCAGTTCTTC. The encoded protein is CASSLGLAYNEQFF.